This entry describes one TCR beta chain. This clonotype was seen ten or more times. There is no known antigen for this receptor. Base qualities are not at hand, and no much larger clone is one base apart. The data are from a study of response to subunit inactivated influenza vaccine (dated by TCRdb to 2016 to 2019). With respect to the entire study: The study used deep quantitative T cell receptor repertoire profiling to track responses to a trivalent subunit inactivated influenza vaccine.

The library was produced with RT-PCR. The sequencer listed for this sample is Illumina HiSeq 2500. Using fastp at Q25 and MiXCR, TCRdb reprocessed the public reads and kept productive beta chains. Every entry covers one CDR3 protein and lists the most common genes and DNA from its rows. In all, the sample holds hundreds of thousands of distinct CDR3 sequences, and about 14% of those were seen once. Less than 9% of the sample is taken by the ten largest. The junction carries 14 bases between V and J, which are trimmed by 5 bases and 0 bases respectively. According to the germline V gene, CDR1 reads MNHEY and CDR2 reads SVGAGI. The CDR3, from cysteine to phenylalanine, totals 15 residues. The entry retains the CDR3 DNA only, 45 bases that are in frame from base 1. Broad study findings and their caveats: It was suggested by the authors that each seasonal influenza vaccination may recruit only a limited number of new T cells.

Recombination linked TRBV6-5 to TRBJ2-7, with a tentative D call of TRBD1 or TRBD2, each matching 5 bases. The sequence was collected from a man between 45 and 60 years old who received an inactivated influenza vaccine. Donor details come from another sample of the same person, matched by shared clones. Here the sequenced sample was PBMCs from blood, taken approximately 15 days before vaccination. This receptor carries the CDR3 CASSPGAVSSYEQYF. The DNA sequence follows: TGTGCCAGCAGTCCCGGGGCAGTAAGCTCCTACGAGCAGTACTTC.